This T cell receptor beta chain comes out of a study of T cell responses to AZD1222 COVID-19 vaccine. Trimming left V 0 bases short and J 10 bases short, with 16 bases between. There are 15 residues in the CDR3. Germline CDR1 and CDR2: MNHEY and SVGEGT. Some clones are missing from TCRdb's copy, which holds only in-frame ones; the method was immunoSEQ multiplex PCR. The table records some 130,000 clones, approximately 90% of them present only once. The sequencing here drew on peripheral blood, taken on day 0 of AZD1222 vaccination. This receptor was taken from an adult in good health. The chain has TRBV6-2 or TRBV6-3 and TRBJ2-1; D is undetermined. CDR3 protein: CASSYSIDFLTEQFF. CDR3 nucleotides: TGTGCCAGCAGTTACTCAATCGACTTCTTAACCGAGCAGTTCTTC.